This T cell receptor beta chain was captured by sequencing in a study of response to subunit inactivated influenza vaccine. Points from the study as a whole: Few new T cells, the authors suggested, are recruited by each seasonal influenza vaccination.

This clonotype was observed at least ten times. As yet, its antigen is unknown. The CDR3 is 13 amino acids. V was clipped by 7 bases and J by 4 bases, with 13 bases between them. CDR1 and CDR2 from the germline V gene are MDHEN and SYDVKM. A single record per CDR3 protein comes from TCRdb applying MiXCR to the RT-PCR reads. The repertoire consists of a few hundred thousand distinct CDR3 sequences, with approximately 23% occurring once and the leading ten covering 10% to 13%. The source of this sequence is a man aged 50 to 69 who received an inactivated influenza vaccine. The chain uses TRBV28 and TRBJ1-2; D is ambiguous. Specimen: PBMCs from blood, collected 21 months after vaccination. The CDR3 coding sequence is TGTGCCAGCACCGAAACCGACACCTATGGCTACACCTTC. It specifies CASTETDTYGYTF.